This TCR beta chain is drawn from a study of blood T cell repertoires in COVID-19. Study overall: From the United States, Italy and Spain came samples of acute and convalescent COVID-19.

Profiling relied on immunoSEQ multiplex PCR, and the TCRdb table lists in-frame clones only, not all of them. The table includes around 45,000 clones, 86% detected once. The germline CDR1 and CDR2 sequences are ENHRY and SYGVKD. The CDR3 loop spans 13 amino acids. Trimming cost V 11 bases and J 4 bases, with 14 bases left between them. This TCR derives from a human donor in a cohort sampled during active COVID-19. This sequence joins TRBV10-3 and TRBJ1-4; D is uncertain. Specimen: peripheral blood. The CDR3 loop reads CAARESLNEKLFF. For the CDR3, the DNA is TGTGCCGCTCGGGAAAGCCTTAATGAAAAACTGTTTTTT.